This TCR beta chain originates from a study of graft-versus-host responses after intestinal transplantation. Study-level information: Anti-thymocyte globulin induction was given to all recipients, followed by tacrolimus and steroids for around three years. Findings and limits, study-wide: Allografts of patients with graft-donor T cell macrochimerism showed high graft-versus-host to host-versus-graft clone ratios. The marrow of recipients harbored GvH clones, and ileum or blood showed some of them first. The study associated peak circulating GvH clone levels with early post-transplant HvG declines.

Sequenced by immunoSEQ multiplex PCR; TCRdb stores in-frame clones only, minus some. The sample holds over 100,000 clones; just under 95% are singletons and the top ten take more than 0.09%. The V segment lost 7 bases and the J segment 5 bases; nucleotides outside the gene matches: 12. CDR1 is SGHRS, CDR2 YFSETQ, per germline. The CDR3 is made up of 14 amino acids. For this clone: What it binds is unknown.

The chain has TRBV5-1 and TRBJ2-7; 7 bases agree with TRBD1. Material: unstimulated CD4+ T cells sorted from spleen or lymph node cells, obtained before intestinal transplant. The TCR originated in a human donor who received an intestinal transplant. The chain's CDR3 is CASSSDRPSNEQYF. CDR3 in DNA: TGCGCCAGCTCCTCGGACAGGCCGTCCAACGAGCAGTACTTC.